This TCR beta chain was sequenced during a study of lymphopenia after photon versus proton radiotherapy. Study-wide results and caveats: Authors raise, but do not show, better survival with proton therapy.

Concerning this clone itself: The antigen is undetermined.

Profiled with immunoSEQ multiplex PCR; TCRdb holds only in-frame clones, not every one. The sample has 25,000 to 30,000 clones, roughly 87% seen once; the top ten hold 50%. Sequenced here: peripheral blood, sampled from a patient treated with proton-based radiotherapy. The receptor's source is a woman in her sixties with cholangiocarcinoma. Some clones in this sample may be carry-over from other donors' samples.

This CDR3 reads CASSLGRQNTEAFF. CDR3 DNA: TGCGCCAGCAGCTTGGGACGGCAGAACACTGAAGCTTTCTTT. This rearrangement joins TRBV5-1 to TRBJ1-1; D is ambiguous. Germline assignment: CDR1 SGHRS and CDR2 YFSETQ. The CDR3 contains 14 residues. Trimming took 0 bases from V and 1 from J, leaving 7 bases between them. Full variable domain (rest looked up from reference TRBV5-1 and TRBJ1-1): KAGVTQTPRYLIKTRGQQVTLSCSPISGHRSVSWYQQTPGQGLQFLFEYFSETQRNKGNFPGRFSGRQFSNSRSEMNVSTLELGDSALYLCASSLGRQNTEAFFGQGTRLTVV.